The 16 T cell receptor beta chains in this list originate from one sample, sequenced in a study of PD-1 blockade in classical Hodgkin lymphoma. Time point here: cycle 4 day 1 (C4D1), after 6 weeks of nivolumab. In every patient, relapse followed autologous stem cell transplantation, while exposure to brentuximab vedotin differed. Out of thawed PBMCs, magnetic negative selection purified CD4+ T cells. Only in-frame clones appear in the TCRdb table, and some are missing; sequencing was by immunoSEQ multiplex PCR. This table holds some 26,000 clones, 75% to 90% found once. Sequencing used CD4+ T cells from blood, obtained before the fourth cycle of nivolumab. The source is a human donor with classical Hodgkin lymphoma.

The sample holds one count of this clone. The chain recombines TRBV30 with TRBJ2-2; D is perhaps TRBD1 (5 bases). This CDR3 is built from 15 residues. Germline assignment: CDR1 GTSNPN and CDR2 SVGIG (reference sequence). The germline V and J ends were trimmed by 4 bases and 3 bases, with 15 bases remaining between them. CDR3 coding DNA: TGTGCCTGGAACCCGACAGCTGCGGACACCGGGGAGCTGTTTTTT. This codes for CAWNPTAADTGELFF.

V gene TRBV6-1 combines with J gene TRBJ2-2, with D perhaps matching TRBD1 (5 bases). The CDR3 loop spans 13 amino acids. V was trimmed by 7 bases and J by 6 bases, leaving 12 bases between them. The germline CDR1 and CDR2 sequences are MNHNS and SASEGT. The CDR3 DNA reads as TGTGCCAGCAACCCGAAAGGGGCCGGGGAGCTGTTTTTT. Amino acid sequence: CASNPKGAGELFF.

The V gene is TRBV11-2, the J gene TRBJ2-1; maybe TRBD2 (5 bases). CDR3 size: 15 residues. Germline CDR1 reads SGHAT; CDR2 reads FQNNGV. Trimming pared 2 bases from V and 2 bases from J, leaving 10 bases between. The CDR3 reads CASSLSPSPYNEQFF. The DNA for the CDR3 is TGTGCCAGCAGCTTAAGTCCTAGCCCCTACAATGAGCAGTTCTTC.

This chain links TRBV19 with TRBJ1-1; unclear D gene. The CDR3 consists of 14 residues. Per the germline V gene, CDR1 is LNHDA and CDR2 is SQIVND (reference sequence). Trimming cost V 1 base and J 1 base, with 7 bases left between them. CDR3 sequence (DNA): TGTGCCAGTAGTATAGGGCCAGGGAACACTGAAGCTTTCTTT. Its translation is CASSIGPGNTEAFF.

This clone was found once. The chain recombines TRBV29-1 with TRBJ2-7; D assignment may be TRBD1 or TRBD2 (5 bases each). The CDR3 runs to 13 residues. Trimming took 5 bases from V and 4 from J, leaving 15 bases between them. In germline, CDR1 is SQVTM, CDR2 ANQGSEA. This CDR3 is CSVYTGANYEQYF. The DNA for the CDR3 is TGCAGCGTTTATACCGGGGCCAATTACGAGCAGTACTTC.

The rearrangement links TRBV29-1 to TRBJ2-3, with 9 bases that match TRBD1. The germline V gene encodes CDR1 SQVTM and CDR2 ANQGSEA. J gave up 3 bases and V 0 bases, and 4 bases lay outside the gene matches. This CDR3 comprises 15 residues. The CDR3 protein is CSVEDFGTGTDTQYF. The CDR3 nucleotides read TGCAGCGTTGAAGATTTCGGGACAGGGACAGATACGCAGTATTTT.

The J gene is TRBJ2-1, the V gene TRBV19; D is perhaps TRBD1 or TRBD2 (5 bases each). Per the germline V gene, CDR1 is LNHDA and CDR2 is SQIVND (reference sequence). Trimming left V 5 bases short and J 7 bases short, with 15 bases between. There are 14 residues in the CDR3. The DNA for the CDR3 is TGTGCCAGTAGTGGGGGACGGACTGTGAATGAGCAGTTCTTC. This codes for CASSGGRTVNEQFF.

Note on this clone: One end of the junction fails to match germline, which may point to a read error. The chain combines TRBV27 with TRBJ2-7, with TRBD1 matching over 7 bases. Germline V CDR1 and CDR2: MNHEY, SMNVEV (reference sequence). The CDR3 contains 14 residues. The CDR3 sequence is CASSSVRRDRFLSF. The CDR3 nucleotides are TGTGCCAGCAGTTCCGTGCGCCGGGACAGATTTTTATCCTTC.

The gene calls are TRBV19 and TRBJ1-2; D remains unclear. Trimming pared 6 bases from V and 4 bases from J, leaving 15 bases between. Germline loops: CDR1 LNHDA, CDR2 SQIVND (reference sequence). The CDR3 covers 14 residues. CDR3 in DNA: TGTGCCAGTAGGACATTTGGACTGATCTATGGCTACACCTTC. This encodes CASRTFGLIYGYTF.

The V gene is TRBV20-1, the J gene TRBJ2-5, with D possibly being TRBD1 (6 bases). Germline V gives CDR1 DFQATT, CDR2 SNEGSKA (reference sequence). The CDR3 is 11 amino acids. V lost 6 bases and J lost 7, with 12 bases in between. CDR3 coding DNA: TGCAGTGCAGGGACAAAGGGGACCCAGTACTTC. This sequence encodes CSAGTKGTQYF.

The chain links TRBV14 to TRBJ2-7; possibly TRBD1 for D (5 bases). The CDR3 has 18 residues. V lost 0 bases, J lost 3 bases, and 21 bases lay in between. Germline assignment: CDR1 SGHDN and CDR2 FVKESK. The CDR3 sequence: CASSQDWQGPLRDYEQYF. The CDR3 DNA reads as TGTGCCAGCAGCCAAGATTGGCAGGGTCCCCTGCGCGACTACGAGCAGTACTTC. The variable domain in full, completed from reference TRBV14 and TRBJ2-7, reads EAGVTQFPSHSVIEKGQTVTLRCDPISGHDNLYWYRRVMGKEIKFLLHFVKESKQDESGMPNNRFLAERTGGTYSTLKVQPAELEDSGVYFCASSQDWQGPLRDYEQYFGPGTRLTVT.

This sequence joins TRBV27 and TRBJ2-3; 8 bases agree with TRBD1. This CDR3 is 14 amino acids long. Germline V gives CDR1 MNHEY, CDR2 SMNVEV (reference sequence). The V and J ends lost 2 bases and 4 bases, in that order; junction bases with no gene match: 2. In nucleotides, the CDR3 is TGTGCCAGCAGTTTACGACAGGGGTCAGATACGCAGTATTTT. Its translation: CASSLRQGSDTQYF.

The rearrangement links TRBV2 to TRBJ2-5, with TRBD1 as a possible D gene (6 bases). The CDR3 contains 13 residues. CDR1 and CDR2 from the germline V gene are SNHLY and FYNNEI. Trimming pared 7 bases from V and 5 bases from J, leaving 14 bases between. The CDR3 nucleotides are TGTGCCAGCAACCCAGGGGTAGGGGAGACCCAGTACTTC. This encodes CASNPGVGETQYF.

J is TRBJ1-1 and V is TRBV6-1, with D perhaps TRBD1 (6 bases). Trimming pared 2 bases from V and 0 bases from J, leaving 7 bases between. The CDR3 is 14 amino acids. The germline gives CDR1 MNHNS, CDR2 SASEGT. The CDR3 sequence is CASSEQGMNTEAFF. In nucleotides, the CDR3 is TGTGCCAGCAGTGAACAGGGGATGAACACTGAAGCTTTCTTT.

The gene calls are TRBV5-1 and TRBJ2-5; D is unclear. This CDR3 is built from 15 residues. The V end was cut by 0 bases, the J end by 4 bases, with 13 bases between. CDR1 and CDR2 (germline): SGHRS, YFSETQ. CDR3 sequence reads: CASSLVGFSPETQYF. DNA for the CDR3: TGCGCCAGCAGCTTGGTGGGGTTTTCCCCAGAGACCCAGTACTTC. Full variable domain (rest looked up from reference TRBV5-1 and TRBJ2-5): KAGVTQTPRYLIKTRGQQVTLSCSPISGHRSVSWYQQTPGQGLQFLFEYFSETQRNKGNFPGRFSGRQFSNSRSEMNVSTLELGDSALYLCASSLVGFSPETQYFGPGTRLLVL.

The chain recombines TRBV19 with TRBJ2-7; TRBD2 matches 14 bases. Germline V gene sequence: CDR1 LNHDA, CDR2 SQIVND (reference sequence). V trimming: 6 bases; J trimming: 4 bases; junction bases outside the gene matches: 5. The CDR3 runs 15 residues. This chain's CDR3 is CASRRLAGGLYEQYF. Written as DNA, the CDR3 is TGTGCCAGTAGACGACTAGCGGGGGGGCTGTACGAGCAGTACTTC.